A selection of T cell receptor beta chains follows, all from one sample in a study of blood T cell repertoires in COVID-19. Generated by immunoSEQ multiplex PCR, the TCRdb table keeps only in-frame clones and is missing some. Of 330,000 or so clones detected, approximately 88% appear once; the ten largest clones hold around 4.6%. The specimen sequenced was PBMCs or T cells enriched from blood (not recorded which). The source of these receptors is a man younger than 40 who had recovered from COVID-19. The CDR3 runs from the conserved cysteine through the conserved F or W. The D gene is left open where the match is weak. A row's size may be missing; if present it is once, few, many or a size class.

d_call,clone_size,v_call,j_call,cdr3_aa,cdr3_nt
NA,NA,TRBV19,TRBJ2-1,CASSITLFLAYNNEQFF,TGTGCCAGTAGTATAACTTTGTTTCTAGCTTATAACAATGAGCAGTTCTTC
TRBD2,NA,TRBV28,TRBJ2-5,CASSLLAGGETQYF,TGTGCCAGCAGTTTACTAGCGGGGGGAGAGACCCAGTACTTC
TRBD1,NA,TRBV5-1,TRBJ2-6,CASSSYRGQEAGANVLTF,TGCGCCAGCAGCTCCTACAGGGGGCAAGAGGCCGGGGCCAACGTCCTGACTTTC
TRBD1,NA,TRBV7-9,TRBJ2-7,CASSPRDRIYEQYF,TGTGCCAGCAGCCCCCGGGACAGGATATACGAGCAGTACTTC
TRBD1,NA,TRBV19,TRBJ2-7,CAYPQGTYEQYF,TGTGCGTACCCACAGGGGACCTACGAGCAGTACTTC
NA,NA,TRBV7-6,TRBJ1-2,CASSLAGGAYGYTF,TGTGCCAGCAGCTTAGCTGGGGGGGCCTATGGCTACACCTTC
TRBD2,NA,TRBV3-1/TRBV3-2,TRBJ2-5,CASSQLAGGPMVKETQYF,TGTGCCAGCAGCCAGCTAGCGGGGGGCCCGATGGTCAAAGAGACCCAGTACTTC
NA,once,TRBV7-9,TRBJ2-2,CASSLDSNTGELFF,TGTGCCAGCAGCTTAGACTCGAACACCGGGGAGCTGTTTTTT
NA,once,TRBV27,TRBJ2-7,CASSFNEQYF,TGTGCCAGCAGTTTTAACGAGCAGTACTTC
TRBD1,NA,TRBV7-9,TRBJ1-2,CASSLVGSTGDNYGYTF,TGTGCCAGCAGCTTAGTGGGGTCGACAGGGGATAACTATGGCTACACCTTC
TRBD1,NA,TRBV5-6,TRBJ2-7,CATGTGGNEQYF,TGTGCCACAGGGACAGGTGGTAACGAGCAGTACTTC
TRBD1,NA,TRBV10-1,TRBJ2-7,CASSESYRGYEQYF,TGCGCCAGCAGTGAGTCGTACAGGGGTTACGAGCAGTACTTC
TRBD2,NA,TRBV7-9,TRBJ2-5,CASSPRAAGVIETQYF,TGTGCCAGCAGCCCTAGGGCGGCGGGGGTGATAGAGACCCAGTACTTC
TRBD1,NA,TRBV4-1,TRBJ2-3,CASSQEGTQGATQYF,TGCGCCAGCAGCCAAGAAGGCACTCAGGGGGCGACGCAGTATTTT
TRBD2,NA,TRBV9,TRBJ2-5,CASSVGTNQETQYF,TGTGCCAGCAGCGTGGGGACTAACCAAGAGACCCAGTACTTC
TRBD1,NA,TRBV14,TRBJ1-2,CASSLWDRNYGYTF,TGTGCCAGCAGCCTCTGGGACAGAAACTATGGCTACACCTTC
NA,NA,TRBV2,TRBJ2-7,CASRVQGTSYEQYF,TGTGCCAGCAGAGTGCAGGGGACCTCCTACGAGCAGTACTTC
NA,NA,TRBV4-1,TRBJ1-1,CASSQDRESTEAFF,TGCGCCAGCAGCCAAGACAGGGAATCCACTGAAGCTTTCTTT
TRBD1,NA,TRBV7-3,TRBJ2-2,CASTQRTGTGGTGELFF,TGTGCCAGCACCCAAAGGACCGGGACAGGGGGGACCGGGGAGCTGTTTTTT
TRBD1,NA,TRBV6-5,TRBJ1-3,CASSYSRGLPGNTIYF,TGTGCCAGCAGTTACTCGAGGGGGCTTCCTGGAAACACCATATATTTT
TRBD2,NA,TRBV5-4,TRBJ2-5,CASSHGTSGYQETQYF,TGTGCCAGCAGCCACGGGACTAGCGGGTATCAAGAGACCCAGTACTTC
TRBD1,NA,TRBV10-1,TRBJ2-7,CASSEGQGAQDEQYF,TGCGCCAGCAGTGAAGGACAGGGGGCTCAGGACGAGCAGTACTTC
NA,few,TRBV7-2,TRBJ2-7,CASSTAPGNSYEQYF,TGTGCCAGCAGCACAGCACCGGGGAACTCCTACGAGCAGTACTTC
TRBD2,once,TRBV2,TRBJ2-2,CASSSMSTSGGGELFF,TGTGCCAGCAGTTCAATGTCGACTAGCGGTGGCGGGGAGCTGTTTTTT
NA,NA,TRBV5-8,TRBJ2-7,CASSPSQDSYEQYF,TGTGCCAGCAGCCCATCACAGGACTCCTACGAGCAGTACTTC
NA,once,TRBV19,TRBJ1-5,CASSMKGHGNQPQHF,TGTGCCAGTAGTATGAAGGGACACGGCAATCAGCCCCAGCATTTT
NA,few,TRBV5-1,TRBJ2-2,CASSSQGGGELFF,TGCGCCAGCAGCTCACAGGGTGGCGGGGAGCTGTTTTTT
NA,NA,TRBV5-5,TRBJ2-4,CASSHLDSSLAKNIQYF,TGTGCCAGCAGCCACCTTGACTCATCCCTAGCCAAAAACATTCAGTACTTC
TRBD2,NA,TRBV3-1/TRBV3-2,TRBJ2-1,CASSQLAGGPNEQFF,TGTGCCAGCAGCCAACTAGCGGGGGGGCCCAATGAGCAGTTCTTC
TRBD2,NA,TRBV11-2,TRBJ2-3,CASSLVYRGGSDTQYF,TGTGCCAGCAGCTTAGTGTACCGGGGGGGATCAGATACGCAGTATTTT
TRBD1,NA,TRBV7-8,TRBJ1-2,CASLPDRAFYGYTF,TGTGCCAGCCTCCCGGACAGGGCTTTTTATGGCTACACCTTC
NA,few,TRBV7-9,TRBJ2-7,CASSPEQGPFSYEQYF,TGTGCCAGCAGCCCGGAACAGGGACCCTTCTCCTACGAGCAGTACTTC
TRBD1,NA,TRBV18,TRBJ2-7,CASSLTRQGAYEQYF,TGTGCCAGCTCACTCACGAGACAGGGGGCATACGAGCAGTACTTC
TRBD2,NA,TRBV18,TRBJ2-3,CASSPADLAGGPTDTQYF,TGTGCCAGCTCCCCCGCCGATCTAGCGGGGGGGCCTACAGATACGCAGTATTTT
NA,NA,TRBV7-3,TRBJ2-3,CASSPGFGAQYF,TGTGCCAGCAGCCCGGGATTCGGAGCGCAGTATTTT
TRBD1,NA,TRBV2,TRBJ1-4,CASKRQGVYEKLFF,TGTGCCAGCAAACGACAGGGGGTGTATGAAAAACTGTTTTTT
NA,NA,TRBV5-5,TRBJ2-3,CASSLGDSYTDTQYF,TGTGCCAGCAGCTTGGGAGACAGCTACACAGATACGCAGTATTTT
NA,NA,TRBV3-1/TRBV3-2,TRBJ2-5,CASSLDGGKETQYF,TGTGCCAGCAGCCTTGACGGAGGAAAAGAGACCCAGTACTTC
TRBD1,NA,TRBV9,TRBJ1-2,CASSVLDRVEDGYTF,TGTGCCAGCAGCGTCTTAGACAGGGTTGAGGATGGCTACACCTTC
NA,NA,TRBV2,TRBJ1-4,CASSVEGTLFF,TGTGCCAGCAGTGTGGAGGGAACACTGTTTTTT
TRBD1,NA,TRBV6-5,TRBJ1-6,CASRLRDRGSPLHF,TGTGCCAGCAGACTCCGGGACAGGGGTTCACCCCTCCACTTT
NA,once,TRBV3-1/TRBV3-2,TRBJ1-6,CASSQVNSPLHF,TGTGCCAGCAGCCAAGTAAATTCACCCCTCCACTTT
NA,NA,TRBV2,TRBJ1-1,CASSEDPGESDTEAFF,TGTGCCAGCAGTGAAGATCCAGGGGAGTCTGACACTGAAGCTTTCTTT
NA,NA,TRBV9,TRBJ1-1,CASSVEGTPTEAFF,TGTGCCAGCAGCGTGGAGGGTACGCCGACTGAAGCTTTCTTT
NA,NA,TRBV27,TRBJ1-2,CASRLLTGSVYGYTF,TGTGCCAGCAGACTCTTAACAGGGTCGGTCTATGGCTACACCTTC
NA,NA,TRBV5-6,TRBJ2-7,CASSLAQGYEQYF,TGTGCCAGCAGCTTGGCCCAGGGCTACGAGCAGTACTTC
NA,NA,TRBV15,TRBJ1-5,CATSRDGQGNQPQHF,TGTGCCACCAGCAGAGATGGGCAGGGCAATCAGCCCCAGCATTTT
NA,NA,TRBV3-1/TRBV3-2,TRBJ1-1,CASSQDVLKGAEAFF,TGTGCCAGCAGCCAAGATGTCCTTAAGGGGGCTGAAGCTTTCTTT
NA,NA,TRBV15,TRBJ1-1,CATFSGRGWDTEAFF,TGTGCCACCTTTTCCGGACGAGGGTGGGACACTGAAGCTTTCTTT
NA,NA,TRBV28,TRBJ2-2,CASSLFQDLNTGELFF,TGTGCCAGCAGTTTATTTCAGGATTTAAACACCGGGGAGCTGTTTTTT
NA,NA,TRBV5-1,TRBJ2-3,CASSLTIDTQYF,TGCGCCAGCAGCTTAACTATCGATACGCAGTATTTT
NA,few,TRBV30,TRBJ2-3,CAWSPRDRTDTQYF,TGTGCCTGGAGCCCGCGCGATCGCACAGATACGCAGTATTTT
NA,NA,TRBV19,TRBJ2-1,CASSIAVSYNEQFF,TGTGCCAGTAGTATCGCGGTATCCTACAATGAGCAGTTCTTC
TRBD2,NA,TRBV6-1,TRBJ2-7,CASSESGGRGGEQYF,TGTGCCAGCAGTGAAAGTGGGGGGAGGGGTGGCGAGCAGTACTTC
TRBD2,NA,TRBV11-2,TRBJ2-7,CASSLARGGAAYEQYF,TGTGCCAGCAGCTTAGCCCGCGGGGGGGCCGCCTACGAGCAGTACTTC
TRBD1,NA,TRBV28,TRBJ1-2,CASSLMGQGLTGYTF,TGTGCCAGCAGTTTAATGGGACAGGGGCTGACTGGCTACACCTTC
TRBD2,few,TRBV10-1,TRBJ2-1,CASSDSQRGVFRNEQFF,TGCGCCAGCAGTGATTCCCAGCGGGGAGTTTTCAGGAATGAGCAGTTCTTC
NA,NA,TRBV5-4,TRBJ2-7,CAAHNRTVSEQYF,TGTGCTGCGCACAACCGGACAGTTAGCGAGCAGTACTTC
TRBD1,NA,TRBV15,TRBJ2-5,CATSRGTGLGKETQYF,TGTGCCACCAGCAGAGGGACAGGTCTAGGTAAAGAGACCCAGTACTTC